The 28 T cell receptor beta chains in this list originate from one sample, sequenced in a study of cytomegalovirus exposure and HLA in healthy donors. Primers for the PCR totalled 60 Vbeta and 13 Jbeta. The data were produced by immunoSEQ multiplex PCR, yet TCRdb's version contains in-frame clones alone and is incomplete. The sample has 150,000 to 200,000 clones, approximately 88% seen once. The specimen sequenced was PBMCs. The receptors here all came from a boy aged 5-17 years in good health and CMV-seronegative.

With respect to this clone: This specimen includes other DNA sequences encoding the same CDR3. The chain carries TRBV25-1 and TRBJ1-1; no definite D call. CDR3 length: 12 amino acids. CDR1 MGHDK and CDR2 SYGVNS come from the germline V gene. The ends were cut back, 4 bases at V and 1 base at J, with 4 bases in the middle. DNA of the CDR3: TGTGCCAGCAGTGCCGGGAACACTGAAGCTTTCTTT. Residues: CASSAGNTEAFF.

V and J are TRBV27 and TRBJ1-6; D remains ambiguous. Germline V gene data show CDR1 as MNHEY and CDR2 as SMNVEV (reference sequence). Trimming took 5 bases from V and 0 from J, leaving 14 bases between them. The CDR3 consists of 17 residues. This CDR3 reads CASSIRQTSSYNSPLHF. CDR3 sequence (DNA): TGTGCCAGCAGTATACGACAAACGAGCTCCTATAATTCACCCCTCCACTTT.

The chain has TRBV7-9 and TRBJ1-1; 11 bases line up with TRBD1. CDR3 length: 16 amino acids. Germline loops: CDR1 SEHNR, CDR2 FQNEAQ (reference sequence). J lost 3 bases, V lost 9 bases, and 12 bases had no gene match. This CDR3 is CASFPGTGGIHTEAFF. CDR3 coding DNA: TGTGCCAGTTTTCCCGGGACAGGGGGTATACACACTGAAGCTTTCTTT.

This clone was seen a handful of times. The gene calls are TRBV4-2 and TRBJ1-1; D is possibly TRBD1 (6 bases). This CDR3 is 16 amino acids long. Germline lookup yields CDR1 LGHNA and CDR2 YNFKEQ. V dropped 3 bases and J dropped 1 base, with 15 bases sitting between them. CDR3 protein: CASSHGQGRTNTEAFF. CDR3 bases: TGTGCCAGCAGCCATGGGCAGGGGAGAACGAACACTGAAGCTTTCTTT.

This rearrangement joins TRBV28 to TRBJ2-7, with a possible D match to TRBD2 (5 bases). Germline values: CDR1 MDHEN, CDR2 SYDVKM. V lost 1 base, J lost 0 bases, and 13 bases lay in between. The CDR3 contains 16 residues. CDR3 DNA sequence: TGTGCCAGCAGTTTATTGGGTAGCGCGAGCTCCTACGAGCAGTACTTC. The encoded protein is CASSLLGSASSYEQYF.

The chain is built from TRBV2 and TRBJ2-1, with D maybe TRBD2 (7 bases). V shed 7 bases and J shed 6 bases, with 19 bases lying between them. The CDR3 is 15 residues long. Germline V lookup: CDR1 SNHLY, CDR2 FYNNEI. This chain's CDR3 is CASKSVEGGFNEQFF. The CDR3 region has the DNA TGTGCCAGCAAATCGGTGGAGGGGGGGTTCAATGAGCAGTTCTTC. Full variable domain (remainder filled in from reference TRBV2 and TRBJ2-1): EPEVTQTPSHQVTQMGQEVILRCVPISNHLYFYWYRQILGQKVEFLVSFYNNEISEKSEIFDDQFSVERPDGSNFTLKIRSTKLEDSAMYFCASKSVEGGFNEQFFGPGTRLTVL.

The chain combines TRBV25-1 with TRBJ1-2; D uncertain. Germline CDR1 MGHDK, CDR2 SYGVNS. V was clipped by 8 bases and J by 1 base, with 14 bases between them. This CDR3 has 14 amino acids. The CDR3 is CASAPWENNYGYTF. CDR3 DNA: TGTGCCAGCGCCCCATGGGAGAATAACTATGGCTACACCTTC.

This chain links TRBV6-5 with TRBJ2-1, with TRBD2 identical over 8 bases. The CDR3 has 15 residues. Germline trimming cut 6 bases from V and 3 bases from J; bases unmatched to any gene: 7. Germline loops: CDR1 MNHEY, CDR2 SVGAGI. DNA of the CDR3: TGTGCCAGCAGCCTGACTAGCGCGATCTACAATGAGCAGTTCTTC. It codes for CASSLTSAIYNEQFF.

The rearrangement joins TRBV2 to TRBJ1-3; perhaps TRBD1 as D (6 bases). The germline CDR1 and CDR2 sequences are SNHLY and FYNNEI. CDR3 size: 15 residues. Trimming left V 4 bases short and J 4 bases short, with 14 bases between. The CDR3 coding sequence is TGTGCCAGCAGTGCGACAGGAGAGCGCGGAAACACCATATATTTT. This encodes CASSATGERGNTIYF.

This clone was observed a handful of times. The chain recombines TRBV27 with TRBJ2-2; 7 bases align to TRBD1. The V gene end was trimmed by 7 bases and the J gene end by 2 bases; junction bases not matched to a gene: 4. Germline CDR1 reads MNHEY; CDR2 reads SMNVEV (reference sequence). This CDR3 is 14 amino acids long. The CDR3 protein is CASTGTVNTGELFF. CDR3 in DNA: TGTGCCAGCACCGGGACAGTCAACACCGGGGAGCTGTTTTTT.

This clone was detected once. The CDR3 protein is CASSFRDNSYEQYF. The CDR3 DNA follows: TGCGCCAGCAGCTTTCGAGACAACTCCTACGAGCAGTACTTC. The rearrangement links TRBV5-1 to TRBJ2-7; no clear D. V gave up 2 bases and J gave up 0 bases, with 9 bases separating them. The germline V gene has CDR1 SGHRS and CDR2 YFSETQ. The CDR3 contains 14 residues.

About this clone itself: The junction and the germline gene differ at one end; a read error may be behind it. The J gene is TRBJ1-1, the V gene TRBV10-2; D not certain. CDR3 length: 10 residues. Germline lookup yields CDR1 WSHSY and CDR2 SAAADI. CDR3 sequence (DNA): TGCGCCAGCAGTGAGGCGACCCGACAATTT. It codes for CASSEATRQF.

V usage is TRBV6-1 and J usage is TRBJ2-7; 7 bases fit TRBD2. The germline V gene encodes CDR1 MNHNS and CDR2 SASEGT. The CDR3 totals 12 residues. The CDR3 DNA reads TGTGCTGTGCGGGGGTTGCGGTACGAGCAGTACTTC. Encoded protein: CAVRGLRYEQYF.

The chain links TRBV6-1 to TRBJ2-7, with TRBD2 matching over 9 bases. Per the germline V gene, CDR1 is MNHNS and CDR2 is SASEGT. The J segment lost 5 bases and the V segment lost 6 bases, leaving 8 bases of the junction unmatched. The CDR3 loop spans 14 amino acids. As DNA, the CDR3 is TGTGCCAGCAGAATTAGCGGGAGTCACCACGAGCAGTACTTC. Protein sequence: CASRISGSHHEQYF.

The V gene is TRBV9, the J gene TRBJ1-1, with 9 bases aligning to TRBD1. CDR3 length: 16 amino acids. V shed 2 bases and J 6 bases; nucleotides not matched to a gene: 11. CDR1 and CDR2 (germline): SGDLS, YYNGEE. CDR3 nucleotides: TGTGCCAGCAGCGTCGGGACAGGGTTTAGAAACGCTGAAGCTTTCTTT. This codes for CASSVGTGFRNAEAFF.

This chain's CDR3 is CASGVQNQETQYF. In nucleotides, the CDR3 is TGCGCCAGCGGAGTTCAGAACCAAGAGACCCAGTACTTC. This chain uses TRBV5-1 with TRBJ2-5, with D unclear. The CDR3 runs 13 residues. Looked up from germline, CDR1 is SGHRS and CDR2 is YFSETQ. Trimming pared 7 bases from V and 0 bases from J, leaving 10 bases between.

The chain joins TRBV28 to TRBJ1-2; perhaps TRBD1 as D (5 bases). Germline V CDR1 and CDR2: MDHEN, SYDVKM. The CDR3 is 15 amino acids. V lost 6 bases and J 7 bases, leaving 21 bases between the germline ends. The CDR3 DNA sequence: TGTGCCAGCAGCCTTCTGCCGGGGGAAGGTTTTGGCTACACCTTC. Its protein product is CASSLLPGEGFGYTF.

This clone has more than one count but fewer than ten. The rearrangement uses TRBV29-1 and TRBJ2-1, with TRBD1 matching 8 bases. CDR1 and CDR2 (germline): SQVTM, ANQGSEA. The CDR3 covers 12 residues. V trimming: 8 bases; J trimming: 14 bases; junction bases outside the gene matches: 14. Written as DNA, the CDR3 is TGCAGCTATACTACCGGGGACAGGCAAGAGTTCTTC. Its translation: CSYTTGDRQEFF.

The V call is TRBV7-6, the J call TRBJ1-1; D remains unclear. CDR1 and CDR2 from the germline V gene are SGHVS and FNYEAQ. The CDR3 consists of 17 residues. Trimming cost V 0 bases and J 1 base, with 15 bases left between them. CDR3 DNA: TGTGCCAGCAGCTTAGCTAAGCCGATGACGGGGAACACTGAAGCTTTCTTT. Its protein is CASSLAKPMTGNTEAFF.

The J gene is TRBJ2-2, the V gene TRBV10-3, with D perhaps matching TRBD1 (6 bases). Deletions cut 3 bases from V and 1 base from J, with 9 bases between. The CDR3 is 15 residues long. CDR1 ENHRY and CDR2 SYGVKD come from the germline V gene. In nucleotides, the CDR3 is TGTGCCATCAGTGAAGGGACATTGAACACCGGGGAGCTGTTTTTT. This encodes CAISEGTLNTGELFF.

V gene TRBV6-1 combines with J gene TRBJ2-7; a weak D match, TRBD2 (6 bases). V was shortened by 6 bases and J by 9 bases, with 18 bases between the two germline ends. Germline V lookup: CDR1 MNHNS, CDR2 SASEGT. The CDR3 runs to 13 residues. The CDR3 loop reads CASRAGSPDGQYF. The CDR3 DNA reads as TGTGCCAGCAGGGCCGGGAGTCCCGATGGGCAGTACTTC.

V is TRBV15 and J is TRBJ1-6; no reliable D call. Germline CDR1 is LNHNV and CDR2 is YYDKDF (reference sequence). Between the trimmed V and J ends, which lost 5 bases and 7 bases, there was a span of 15 bases. The CDR3 has 15 residues. Written as DNA, the CDR3 is TGTGCCACCAGCCAATTGAGAGTAGCGAATTCACCCCTCCACTTT. Its translation is CATSQLRVANSPLHF.

The chain links TRBV7-2 to TRBJ1-1, with 7 nucleotides matching TRBD1. Germline CDR1 and CDR2: SGHTA and FQGNSA. The V segment lost 1 base and the J segment 4 bases; nucleotides outside the gene matches: 6. The CDR3 extends over 15 amino acids. CDR3 DNA sequence: TGTGCCAGCAGCTTAGATAGGGACAGAGGCACTGAAGCTTTCTTT. Protein product: CASSLDRDRGTEAFF.

This sequence joins TRBV27 and TRBJ2-5, with TRBD2 matching over 8 bases. Germline loops: CDR1 MNHEY, CDR2 SMNVEV (reference sequence). The junction had 10 bases not matched to a gene; V was cut back by 7 bases and J by 3 bases. The CDR3 is 15 residues long. The CDR3 DNA sequence: TGTGCCAGCAATCCCACGGGGGGGCGGGAAGAGACCCAGTACTTC. This codes for CASNPTGGREETQYF.

The V call is TRBV10-3, the J call TRBJ2-1, with TRBD1 as a possible D gene (5 bases). V lost 5 bases, J lost 8 bases, and 16 bases lay in between. This CDR3 spans 14 amino acids. The germline V gene has CDR1 ENHRY and CDR2 SYGVKD. The CDR3 region has the DNA TGTGCCATCAGTCAAACCAGGGTTGGAGATGAGCAGTTCTTC. Protein product: CAISQTRVGDEQFF.

This chain uses TRBV27 with TRBJ1-5; D might be TRBD1 (5 bases). V was pared by 6 bases and J by 3 bases, with 15 bases between. Germline CDR1 is MNHEY and CDR2 is SMNVEV (reference sequence). This CDR3 spans 15 amino acids. CDR3 protein: CASSPRGYSNQPQHF. The CDR3 bases are TGTGCCAGCAGCCCCCGGGGGTACTCCAATCAGCCCCAGCATTTT.

The V gene is TRBV21-1, the J gene TRBJ1-5; the table gives TRBD1 as D, unverified against the DNA. TRBV21-1 represents a pseudogene. This CDR3 is built from 18 residues. CDR3: CASSKALSGQGGNQPQHF. DNA of the CDR3: TGTGCCAGCAGCAAAGCGCTGTCGGGACAGGGTGGCAATCAGCCCCAGCATTTT.

The V and J genes are TRBV2 and TRBJ2-7; 9 bases are a match to TRBD2. Germline V lookup: CDR1 SNHLY, CDR2 FYNNEI. The V and J ends lost 6 bases and 3 bases, in that order; junction bases with no gene match: 9. The CDR3 loop spans 15 amino acids. This chain's CDR3 is CASSEQTSGGYEQYF. The CDR3 nucleotides are TGTGCCAGCAGCGAACAGACTAGCGGAGGCTACGAGCAGTACTTC.